This T cell receptor (beta chain) was identified during a study of cytotoxic CD8 clonotypes in ibrutinib-treated CLL. Whole-study context: Average yields of about 260,000 productive templates and 94,082 productive rearrangements characterized the samples. General study points: There were few public clonotypes, and on treatment they contracted or stayed stable. Clonality, elevated at ibrutinib response, dropped back toward baseline at progression.

This CDR3 comprises 16 residues. Germline lookup yields CDR1 GTSNPN and CDR2 SVGIG (reference sequence). V was cut by 1 base and J by 0 bases, with 13 bases left in between. Points on this clone: Its cognate antigen is unknown.

Clones were sequenced by immunoSEQ multiplex PCR, and TCRdb holds only the in-frame ones, with some missing. The table includes around 310,000 clones, about 80% detected once. The sequenced sample was PBMCs, obtained before ibrutinib treatment. This receptor was obtained from a human donor with chronic lymphocytic leukemia. J is TRBJ2-4 and V is TRBV30; D gene uncertain. CDR3 sequence (DNA): TGTGCCTGGAGTGACGATCAGTCCATAGCCAAAAACATTCAGTACTTC. This sequence encodes CAWSDDQSIAKNIQYF. The full variable domain, rest sourced from reference TRBV30 and TRBJ2-4, is SQTIHQWPATLVQPVGSPLSLECTVEGTSNPNLYWYRQAAGRGLQLLFYSVGIGQISSEVPQNLSASRPQDRQFILSSKKLLLSDSGFYLCAWSDDQSIAKNIQYFGAGTRLSVL.